This T cell receptor (beta chain) originates from a study of blood T cell repertoires in COVID-19 (dated by TCRdb to 2019 to 2021). Looking at the study overall: Samples from collaborators originated in the United States, Italy and Spain and spanned both the acute and convalescent phases of COVID-19. A freely available public database, intended as a resource for researchers studying the immune response to SARS-CoV-2, is where the repertoires were released. Nearly every sample came with metadata listing a de-identified subject ID, COVID-19 status, age in years and sex. Samples came from the ongoing ImmuneRACE study (first 160 participants) plus 1,254 subjects from 6 global collaborators. Deeply sampled blood TCRbeta repertoires from subjects exposed to, actively infected with, or recovered from COVID-19 were included in the dataset. Where available, HLA class I and class II types were taken from metadata supplied by the sample provider and were not determined by assay-based typing. The material from the prospective study consisted of cDNA or gDNA derived from T cells, B-cell-depleted T cells, or PBMCs.

The collaborating institutions used their own protocols to collect whole blood in K2EDTA tubes. For TCRbeta analysis, collaborator samples were shipped as frozen whole blood, as isolated PBMCs, or as DNA extracted from either sample type. V lost 8 bases and J lost 1 base, and the count of bases not matched to a germline gene is 15. The CDR3 starts with the cysteine, ends with the phenylalanine, and has 17 residues. Here the CDR3 DNA is all that survives: 51 bases in frame from base 1. Taken from the germline V gene, the CDR1 and CDR2 loops are SNHLY and FYNNEI. A note on this clone: Its antigen is not yet known. Base qualities are not at hand, and no much larger clone is one base apart.

TCRbeta CDR3 regions were amplified from genomic DNA by means of the immunoSEQ Assay, a bias-controlled multiplex PCR. The paper's data handling went like this. The number of nucleated cells in each sample was estimated from the amplification of reference gene primers within the assay. Sequence reads were collapsed and filtered to measure the absolute abundance of every unique TCRbeta CDR3 rearrangement. For each sample, productive Simpson clonality was calculated as the square root of Simpson's diversity index across productive rearrangements. Sourced from immuneACCESS, this table was stored by TCRdb with only in-frame sequences that have V and J called. A share of the clones is absent; for the studies checked, an unresolved V gene accounts for under half, and the remainder has no known explanation. V, J and clone size reflect that table, while D and trimming were determined from the DNA. Here the sample has approximately 100,000 clones; 84% occur a single time. The ten top clones hold 25% of the sample.

Results and caveats for the whole study, not just this receptor: The amount of clinical and demographic metadata varied by source and participant and was provided uncurated.

Recombination linked TRBV2 to TRBJ1-1; the central 8 bases match TRBD1. The sequenced sample consisted of peripheral blood. The receptor comes from a man in his fifties or sixties with acute or convalescent COVID-19. At the DNA level, the sequence is TGTGCCAGCGACTCCAGGGGGCCAAGGAGAGGGAACACTGAAGCTTTCTTT. It translates as CASDSRGPRRGNTEAFF.